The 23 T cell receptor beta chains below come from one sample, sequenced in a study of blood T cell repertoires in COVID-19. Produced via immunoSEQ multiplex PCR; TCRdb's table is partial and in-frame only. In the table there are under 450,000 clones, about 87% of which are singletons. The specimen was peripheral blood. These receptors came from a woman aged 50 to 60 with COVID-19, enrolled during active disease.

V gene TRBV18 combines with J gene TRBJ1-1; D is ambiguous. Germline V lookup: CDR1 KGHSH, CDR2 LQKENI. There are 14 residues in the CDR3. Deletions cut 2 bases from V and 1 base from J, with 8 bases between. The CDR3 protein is CASSPGHSNTEAFF. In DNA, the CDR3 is TGTGCCAGCTCACCAGGGCATTCGAACACTGAAGCTTTCTTT. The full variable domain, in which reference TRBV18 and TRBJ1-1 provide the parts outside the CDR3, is NAGVMQNPRHLVRRRGQEARLRCSPMKGHSHVYWYRQLPEEGLKFMVYLQKENIIDESGMPKERFSAEFPKEGPSILRIQQVVRGDSAAYFCASSPGHSNTEAFFGQGTRLTVV.

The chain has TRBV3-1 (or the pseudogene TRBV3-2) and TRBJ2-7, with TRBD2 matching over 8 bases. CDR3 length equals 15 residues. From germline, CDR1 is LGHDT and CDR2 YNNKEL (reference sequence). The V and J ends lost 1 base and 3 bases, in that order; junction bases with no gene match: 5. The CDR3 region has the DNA TGTGCCAGCAGCCAAGGTGAGCGGGGGTTCTACGAGCAGTACTTC. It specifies CASSQGERGFYEQYF.

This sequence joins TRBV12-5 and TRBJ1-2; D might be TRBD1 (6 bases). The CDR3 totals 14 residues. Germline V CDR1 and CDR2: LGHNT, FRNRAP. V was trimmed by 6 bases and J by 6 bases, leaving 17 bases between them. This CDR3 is CASGRTNREHGYTF. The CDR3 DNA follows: TGTGCTAGTGGACGGACGAACAGGGAACATGGCTACACCTTC.

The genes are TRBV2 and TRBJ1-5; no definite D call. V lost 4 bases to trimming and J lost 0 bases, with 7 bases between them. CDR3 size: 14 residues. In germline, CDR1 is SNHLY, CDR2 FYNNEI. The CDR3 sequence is CASSGSSSNQPQHF. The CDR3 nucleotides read TGTGCCAGCAGTGGATCTAGTAGCAATCAGCCCCAGCATTTT.

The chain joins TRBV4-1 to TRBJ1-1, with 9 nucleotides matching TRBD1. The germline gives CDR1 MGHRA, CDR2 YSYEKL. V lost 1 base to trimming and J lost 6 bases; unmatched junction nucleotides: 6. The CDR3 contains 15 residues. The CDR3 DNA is TGCGCCAGCAGCCAAGCAGAGGGACAGGGTGCTGAAGCTTTCTTT. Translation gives CASSQAEGQGAEAFF.

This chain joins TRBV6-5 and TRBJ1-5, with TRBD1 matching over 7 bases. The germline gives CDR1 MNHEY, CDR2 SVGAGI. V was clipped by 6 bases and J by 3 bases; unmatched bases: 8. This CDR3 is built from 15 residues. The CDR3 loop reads CASRADRAFNQPQHF. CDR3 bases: TGTGCCAGCAGGGCAGACAGGGCTTTCAATCAGCCCCAGCATTTT.

CDR3 residues: CASSRSRGSNQPQHF. CDR3 nucleotide sequence: TGTGCCAGTAGTAGGTCCCGAGGGAGCAATCAGCCCCAGCATTTT. The rearrangement joins TRBV19 to TRBJ1-5, with D unresolved. Per germline, CDR1 LNHDA and CDR2 SQIVND (reference sequence). V lost 4 bases and J 1 base, leaving 11 bases between the germline ends. The CDR3 is 15 residues long.

The CDR3: CASAPVDKLNTEAFF. For the CDR3, the DNA is TGTGCCAGCGCCCCCGTGGACAAACTGAACACTGAAGCTTTCTTT. V is TRBV28 and J is TRBJ1-1, with a weak D call TRBD1 (5 bases). The CDR3 extends over 15 amino acids. Trimming pared 8 bases from V and 0 bases from J, leaving 16 bases between. CDR1 is MDHEN, CDR2 SYDVKM, per germline. Using reference TRBV28 and TRBJ1-1 for the parts outside the CDR3, the full variable domain is DVKVTQSSRYLVKRTGEKVFLECVQDMDHENMFWYRQDPGLGLRLIYFSYDVKMKEKGDIPEGYSVSREKKERFSLILESASTNQTSMYLCASAPVDKLNTEAFFGQGTRLTVV.

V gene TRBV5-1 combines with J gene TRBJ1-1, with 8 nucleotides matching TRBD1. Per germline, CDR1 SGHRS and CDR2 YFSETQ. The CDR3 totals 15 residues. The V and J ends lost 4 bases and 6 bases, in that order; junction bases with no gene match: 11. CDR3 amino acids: CASSLVPGQASEAFF. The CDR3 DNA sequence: TGCGCCAGCAGCCTCGTACCGGGACAGGCATCTGAAGCTTTCTTT.

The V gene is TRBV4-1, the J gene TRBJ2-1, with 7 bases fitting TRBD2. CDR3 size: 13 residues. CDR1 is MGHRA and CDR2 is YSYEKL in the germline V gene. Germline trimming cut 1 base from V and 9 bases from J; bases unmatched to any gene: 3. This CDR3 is CASSQVGTTEQFF. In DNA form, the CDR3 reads TGCGCCAGCAGCCAAGTGGGGACTACTGAGCAGTTCTTC.

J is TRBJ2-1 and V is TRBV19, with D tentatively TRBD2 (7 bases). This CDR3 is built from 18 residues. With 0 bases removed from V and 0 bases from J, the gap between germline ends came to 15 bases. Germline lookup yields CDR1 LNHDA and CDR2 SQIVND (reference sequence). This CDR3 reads CASSIEGGASLSYNEQFF. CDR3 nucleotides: TGTGCCAGTAGTATAGAGGGGGGGGCCTCCCTCTCCTACAATGAGCAGTTCTTC.

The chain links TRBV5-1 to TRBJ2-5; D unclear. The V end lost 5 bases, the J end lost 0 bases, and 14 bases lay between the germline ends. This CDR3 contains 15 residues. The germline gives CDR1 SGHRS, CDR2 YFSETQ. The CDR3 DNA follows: TGCGCCAGCAGTTCCCTTTCTGCGTACCAAGAGACCCAGTACTTC. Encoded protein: CASSSLSAYQETQYF.

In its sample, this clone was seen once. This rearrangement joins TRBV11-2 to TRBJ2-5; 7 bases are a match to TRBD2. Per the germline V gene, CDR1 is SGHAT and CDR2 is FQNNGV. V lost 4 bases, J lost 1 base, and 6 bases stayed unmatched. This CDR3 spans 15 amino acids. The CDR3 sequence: CASSSKGLPQETQYF. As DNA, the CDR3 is TGTGCCAGCAGCTCTAAGGGACTACCCCAAGAGACCCAGTACTTC.

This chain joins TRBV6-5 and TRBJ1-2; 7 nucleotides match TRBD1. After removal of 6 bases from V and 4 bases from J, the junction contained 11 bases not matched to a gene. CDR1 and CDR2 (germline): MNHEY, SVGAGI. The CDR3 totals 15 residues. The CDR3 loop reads CASSPRRGPPYGYTF. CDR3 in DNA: TGTGCCAGCAGCCCGAGGAGGGGGCCCCCCTATGGCTACACCTTC.

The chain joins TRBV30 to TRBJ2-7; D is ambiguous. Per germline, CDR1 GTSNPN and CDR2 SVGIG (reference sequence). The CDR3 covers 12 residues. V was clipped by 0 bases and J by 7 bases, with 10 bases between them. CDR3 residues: CAWSVMELEQYF. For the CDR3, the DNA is TGTGCCTGGAGTGTAATGGAGTTAGAGCAGTACTTC.

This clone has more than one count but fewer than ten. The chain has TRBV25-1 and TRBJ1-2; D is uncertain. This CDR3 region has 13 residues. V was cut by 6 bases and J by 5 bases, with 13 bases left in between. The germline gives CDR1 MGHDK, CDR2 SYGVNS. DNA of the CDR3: TGTGCCAGCAGCGCCGCGGGGATATATGGCTACACCTTC. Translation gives CASSAAGIYGYTF.

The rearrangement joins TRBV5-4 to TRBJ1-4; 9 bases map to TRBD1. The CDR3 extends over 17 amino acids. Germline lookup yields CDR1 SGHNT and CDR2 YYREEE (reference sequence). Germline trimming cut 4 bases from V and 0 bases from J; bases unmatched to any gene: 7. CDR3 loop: CASSPGQGRATNEKLFF. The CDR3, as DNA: TGTGCCAGCAGCCCGGGACAGGGTCGGGCAACTAATGAAAAACTGTTTTTT.

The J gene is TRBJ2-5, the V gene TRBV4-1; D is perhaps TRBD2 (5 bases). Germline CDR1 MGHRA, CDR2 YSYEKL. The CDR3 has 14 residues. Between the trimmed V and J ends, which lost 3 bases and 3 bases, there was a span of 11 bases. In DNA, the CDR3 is TGCGCCAGCAGCCAGAGCGGCGCCGAAGAGACCCAGTACTTC. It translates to CASSQSGAEETQYF.

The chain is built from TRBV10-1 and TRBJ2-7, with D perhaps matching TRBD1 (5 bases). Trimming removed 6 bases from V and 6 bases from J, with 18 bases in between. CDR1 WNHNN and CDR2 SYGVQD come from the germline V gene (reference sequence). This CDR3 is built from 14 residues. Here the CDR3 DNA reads TGCGCCAGCAGCGGACACCCGGTATACGGCGAGCAGTACTTC. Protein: CASSGHPVYGEQYF.

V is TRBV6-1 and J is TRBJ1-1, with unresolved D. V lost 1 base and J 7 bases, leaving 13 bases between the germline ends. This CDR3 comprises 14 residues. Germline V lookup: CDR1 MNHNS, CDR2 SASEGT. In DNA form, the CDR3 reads TGTGCCAGCAGTGAAGTGGCAGGTTGGGTTGAAGCTTTCTTT. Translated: CASSEVAGWVEAFF.

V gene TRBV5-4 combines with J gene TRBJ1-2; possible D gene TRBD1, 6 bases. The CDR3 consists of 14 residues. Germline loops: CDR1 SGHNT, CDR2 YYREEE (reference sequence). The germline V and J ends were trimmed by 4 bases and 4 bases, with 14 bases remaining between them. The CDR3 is CASSEGGGAYGYTF. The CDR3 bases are TGTGCCAGCAGCGAGGGAGGGGGGGCCTATGGCTACACCTTC.

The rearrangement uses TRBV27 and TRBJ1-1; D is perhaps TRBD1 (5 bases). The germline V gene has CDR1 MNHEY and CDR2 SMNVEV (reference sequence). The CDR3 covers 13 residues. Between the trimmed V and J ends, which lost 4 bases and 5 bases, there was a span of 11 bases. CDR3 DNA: TGTGCCAGCAGTTGGGGCGGGGGGACTGAAGCTTTCTTT. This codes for CASSWGGGTEAFF.

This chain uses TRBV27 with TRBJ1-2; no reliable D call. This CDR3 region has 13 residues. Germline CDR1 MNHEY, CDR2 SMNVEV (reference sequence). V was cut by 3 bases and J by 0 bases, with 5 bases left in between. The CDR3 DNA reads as TGTGCCAGCAGTTTCTACTCTAACTATGGCTACACCTTC. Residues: CASSFYSNYGYTF.